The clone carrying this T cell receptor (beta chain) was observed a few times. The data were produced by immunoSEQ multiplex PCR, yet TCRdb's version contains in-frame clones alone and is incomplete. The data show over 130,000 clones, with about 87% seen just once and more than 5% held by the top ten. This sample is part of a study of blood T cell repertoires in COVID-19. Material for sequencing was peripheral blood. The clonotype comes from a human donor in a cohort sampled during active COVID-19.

CDR3 in DNA: TGTGCCAGCAGTTTTGGGGACAGGGGGCGGACTGAAGCTTTCTTT. It yields the protein CASSFGDRGRTEAFF. The rearrangement links TRBV28 to TRBJ1-1; 12 nucleotides align to TRBD1. In germline, CDR1 is MDHEN, CDR2 SYDVKM. J was trimmed by 5 bases and V by 3 bases; bases with no gene match: 4. CDR3 length equals 15 residues.